The subject of this entry is one TCR beta chain. The target antigen is unknown. The authors sequenced patients whose flow cytometry had shown CD8+CD57+ cell expansion. This sample was included in a study of CD8+CD57+ T cells in acquired aplastic anemia. About the research overall: Mean DNA quantity obtained from sorted CD4+ and CD8+ cells was 3 to 4 ug. Overall study results and limits: Between patients and controls, about 30 CD8+ CDR3 sequences were found in common.

The V and J ends lost 1 base and 5 bases respectively, with 11 bases between them. This CDR3 region has 14 residues. Germline CDR1 and CDR2: LGHNA and YSLEER. TCR beta VDJ and CDR3 were profiled, and genomic DNA was the template. TCRdb analysed the reads with MiXCR anew, one entry per CDR3 protein. The sample carries 130,000 or so distinct CDR3 sequences, about two fifths recorded once. This chain joins TRBV4-3 and TRBJ2-5, with a tentative D call TRBD1 (6 bases). Specimen: sorted CD4+, CD8+, or CD8+CD57+ T cells (not recorded which) from PBMCs. This sequence was found in a human donor with aplastic anemia. CDR3 bases: TGCGCCAGCAGCCAAGCAGGGGTGGGCGAGACCCAGTACTTC. Protein product: CASSQAGVGETQYF.